The clone carrying this TCR beta chain has at least ten counts. The CDR3 sequence is 14 residues long. Trimming cost V 7 bases and J 2 bases; bases outside gene matches: 5. Germline CDR1 is SNHLY and CDR2 is FYNNEI. The data originate from a study of molecular identifiers for immune sequencing clone quantification. About the study: Replicate experiments divided RNA from around 20,000 or 100,000 naive CD8 cells into five parts and sequenced four.

MiXCR, applied by TCRdb to the PCR reads, yields one record per CDR3 protein. This table has some 320,000 distinct CDR3 sequences, 24% appearing once. The sample consisted of naive CD8+ T cells from blood, with Jurkat cell RNA spiked in. The subset was: FACS-sorted CD8+CD4-CCR7+CD45RA+ naive T cells. The receptor was isolated from a human donor in good health. Some libraries in this study had Jurkat cell RNA spiked in. The V and J genes are TRBV2 and TRBJ1-5, with 7 bases fitting TRBD1. The CDR3 region is CASTPQGGNQPQHF. CDR3 bases: TGTGCCAGCACCCCCCAGGGGGGCAATCAGCCCCAGCATTTT.